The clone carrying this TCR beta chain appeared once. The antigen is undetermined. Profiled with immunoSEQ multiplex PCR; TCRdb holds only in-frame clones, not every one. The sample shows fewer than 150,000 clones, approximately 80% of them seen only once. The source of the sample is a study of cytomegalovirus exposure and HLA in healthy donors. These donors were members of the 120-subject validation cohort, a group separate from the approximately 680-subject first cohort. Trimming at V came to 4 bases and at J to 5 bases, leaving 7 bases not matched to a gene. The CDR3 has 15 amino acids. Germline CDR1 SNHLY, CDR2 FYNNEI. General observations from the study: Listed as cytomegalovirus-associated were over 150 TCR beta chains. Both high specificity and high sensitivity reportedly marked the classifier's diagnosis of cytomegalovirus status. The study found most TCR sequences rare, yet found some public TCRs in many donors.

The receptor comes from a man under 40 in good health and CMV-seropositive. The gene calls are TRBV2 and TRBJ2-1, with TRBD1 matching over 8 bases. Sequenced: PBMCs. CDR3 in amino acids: CASSARETGDNEQFF. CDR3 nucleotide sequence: TGTGCCAGCAGTGCGAGGGAGACAGGGGACAATGAGCAGTTCTTC. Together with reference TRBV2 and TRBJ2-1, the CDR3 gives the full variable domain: EPEVTQTPSHQVTQMGQEVILRCVPISNHLYFYWYRQILGQKVEFLVSFYNNEISEKSEIFDDQFSVERPDGSNFTLKIRSTKLEDSAMYFCASSARETGDNEQFFGPGTRLTVL.